This TCR beta chain was recovered during a study of T-cell memory formation after mild COVID-19. The wider study: Largely, TCR clusters stayed within a single donor.

This clonotype was recorded a few times. The CDR3 has 18 residues. V was clipped by 5 bases and J by 0 bases, with 22 bases between them. Germline values: CDR1 GTSNPN, CDR2 SVGIG (reference sequence). A 5'RACE reaction primed in the constant segment made cDNA libraries of TCR alpha and TCR beta, and these carried sample barcodes and UMIs. MiXCR was run by TCRdb on the 5' RACE reads, yielding one entry per CDR3 protein. The sample holds about 560,000 distinct CDR3 sequences, roughly 18% seen once. Sequencing was performed on PBMCs or a T cell subset sorted from them (not recorded which). This clonotype originated in an adult woman who had mild COVID-19 (a few samples of this study predate the infection). Cell type and time point are not known. The chain joins TRBV30 to TRBJ2-2, with D possibly TRBD2 on 6 matching bases. CDR3 amino acids: CAWSGWGDFPSNTGELFF. The CDR3 nucleotides are TGTGCCTGGTCGGGGTGGGGGGACTTTCCCTCGAACACCGGGGAGCTGTTTTTT.